Listed below are T cell receptor beta chains from one sample, sequenced in a study of blood T cell repertoires in COVID-19. Method: immunoSEQ multiplex PCR; TCRdb's copy keeps in-frame clones and lacks some. This table holds 350,000 or so clones, more than 85% found once. The material sequenced was PBMCs or T cells enriched from blood (not recorded which). The receptors here all came from a woman aged 25-40 years who had recovered from COVID-19. Both conserved end residues are part of each CDR3. Each record gives: V gene, J gene, D gene, clone size, CDR3 protein, CDR3 DNA. The D gene is left open where the match is weak. Clone size is given for some rows only: seen once, a few or many times, or a class if the clone is expanded.

>TRBV18|TRBJ1-2|NA|NA
CASSPPGANGYTF
TGTGCCAGCTCACCACCGGGGGCGAACGGCTACACCTTC
>TRBV27|TRBJ1-2|NA|NA
CASSLTSSNYGYTF
TGTGCCAGCAGTCTAACGTCCTCTAACTATGGCTACACCTTC
>TRBV11-2|TRBJ2-5|NA|NA
CASTPQWTAQETQYF
TGTGCCAGCACCCCGCAGTGGACAGCCCAAGAGACCCAGTACTTC
>TRBV29-1|TRBJ2-3|TRBD1|NA
CSVTGGRTDTQYF
TGCAGCGTAACAGGGGGTCGGACAGATACGCAGTATTTT
>TRBV7-9|TRBJ1-2|TRBD1|NA
CASSTDRGDWYGYTF
TGTGCCAGCAGCACCGACAGGGGGGATTGGTATGGCTACACCTTC
>TRBV11-2|TRBJ1-5|NA|few
CASSRGGGPYQPQHF
TGTGCCAGCAGCCGAGGGGGGGGACCCTATCAGCCCCAGCATTTT
>TRBV28|TRBJ1-2|NA|NA
CASAPTTNYGYTF
TGTGCCAGCGCCCCCACTACCAACTATGGCTACACCTTC
>TRBV28|TRBJ1-5|TRBD1|NA
CASSKTGGGNNQPQHF
TGTGCCAGCAGTAAAACAGGGGGAGGCAACAATCAGCCCCAGCATTTT
>TRBV9|TRBJ2-5|NA|NA
CASSVEERETQYF
TGTGCCAGCAGCGTAGAGGAGAGGGAGACCCAGTACTTC
>TRBV15|TRBJ1-4|TRBD1|NA
CATSREQGRSEKLFF
TGTGCCACCAGCAGAGAACAGGGGAGGAGTGAAAAACTGTTTTTT
>TRBV12-3/TRBV12-4|TRBJ1-5|NA|NA
CASRGSGDQPQHF
TGTGCCAGCAGGGGGAGCGGGGATCAGCCCCAGCATTTT
>TRBV3-1/TRBV3-2|TRBJ2-1|NA|NA
CASSQDLREQFF
TGTGCCAGCAGCCAAGATCTCAGGGAGCAGTTCTTC
>TRBV5-1|TRBJ1-4|TRBD1|NA
CASSLGGGTTNEKLFF
TGCGCCAGCAGCTTGGGAGGGGGCACAACTAATGAAAAACTGTTTTTT
>TRBV5-4|TRBJ2-2|NA|NA
CASSWDSLNTGELFF
TGTGCCAGCAGCTGGGACTCTTTAAACACCGGGGAGCTGTTTTTT
>TRBV5-5|TRBJ1-1|NA|NA
CASSLFDSNTEAFF
TGTGCCAGCAGCTTGTTTGACAGTAACACTGAAGCTTTCTTT
>TRBV6-5|TRBJ1-1|TRBD1|NA
CASSYGQGAEAFF
TGTGCCAGCAGTTACGGCCAGGGGGCTGAAGCTTTCTTT
>TRBV29-1|TRBJ2-1|NA|NA
CSVGRQGKYNEQFF
TGCAGCGTCGGAAGGCAGGGGAAATACAATGAGCAGTTCTTC
>TRBV27|TRBJ2-3|NA|NA
CASSFIGRSTDTQYF
TGTGCCAGCAGTTTTATTGGTCGGAGCACAGATACGCAGTATTTT
>TRBV30|TRBJ1-5|NA|NA
CAWSTGDYSNQPQHF
TGTGCCTGGAGCACCGGGGACTATAGCAATCAGCCCCAGCATTTT
>TRBV7-9|TRBJ1-2|TRBD1|NA
CASSLAGGGYGYTF
TGTGCCAGCAGCTTAGCAGGGGGCGGGTATGGCTACACCTTC
>TRBV4-3|TRBJ1-5|NA|NA
CASSQEAGGNQPQHF
TGCGCCAGCAGCCAAGAAGCAGGGGGCAATCAGCCCCAGCATTTT
>TRBV11-2|TRBJ2-5|TRBD2|NA
CASSLVGTSGGKTQYF
TGTGCCAGCAGCTTAGTGGGGACTAGCGGGGGGAAGACCCAGTACTTC
>TRBV19|TRBJ1-5|NA|NA
CASRAFNQPQHF
TGTGCCAGTAGGGCCTTCAATCAGCCCCAGCATTTT
>TRBV5-5|TRBJ1-4|TRBD1|NA
CASSEETDRGQREKLFF
TGTGCCAGCAGCGAGGAAACCGACAGGGGGCAACGGGAAAAACTGTTTTTT
>TRBV5-6|TRBJ1-4|NA|NA
CASSLRQMNEKLFF
TGTGCCAGCAGCTTAAGACAGATGAATGAAAAACTGTTTTTT
>TRBV6-5|TRBJ1-2|NA|NA
CASGLEGSYGYTF
TGTGCCAGCGGATTGGAAGGGAGCTATGGCTACACCTTC
>TRBV3-1/TRBV3-2|TRBJ2-7|TRBD1|NA
CASRWDRPSYEQYF
TGTGCCAGCAGGTGGGACAGACCCTCCTACGAGCAGTACTTC
>TRBV28|TRBJ1-2|TRBD1|NA
CASSLSVGQRWGYTF
TGTGCCAGCAGTTTATCTGTGGGACAGCGGTGGGGCTACACCTTC
>TRBV5-1|TRBJ1-2|NA|NA
CASSDIGGRDGYTF
TGCGCCAGCAGTGACATTGGGGGCCGGGACGGCTACACCTTC
>TRBV9|TRBJ1-2|TRBD1|NA
CATTQGSGRGYGYTF
TGTGCCACCACACAGGGGAGTGGAAGAGGCTATGGCTACACCTTC
>TRBV9|TRBJ2-3|NA|NA
CASSVERGSTDTQYF
TGTGCCAGCAGCGTAGAACGAGGTAGCACAGATACGCAGTATTTT
>TRBV24-1|TRBJ1-5|TRBD1|NA
CATQQGGGQPQHF
TGTGCCACTCAGCAAGGGGGCGGTCAGCCCCAGCATTTT
>TRBV27|TRBJ2-1|TRBD1|NA
CASSLEGQGNNEQFF
TGTGCCAGCAGTTTAGAGGGACAGGGAAACAATGAGCAGTTCTTC
>TRBV7-2|TRBJ2-2|NA|NA
CASRSMGGANTGELFF
TGTGCCAGCAGGAGTATGGGCGGGGCGAACACCGGGGAGCTGTTTTTT
>TRBV9|TRBJ1-6|TRBD1|NA
CASRPGQGNSPLHF
TGTGCCAGCAGACCGGGACAGGGAAATTCACCCCTCCACTTT
>TRBV10-1|TRBJ2-2|TRBD1|NA
CASSLNRGSTGELFF
TGCGCCAGCAGTTTAAACAGGGGGAGCACCGGGGAGCTGTTTTTT
>TRBV30|TRBJ1-5|TRBD1|NA
CAWEGQGSNQPQHF
TGTGCCTGGGAAGGACAGGGTAGCAATCAGCCCCAGCATTTT
>TRBV7-2|TRBJ2-1|TRBD2|NA
CASSLAGLAGGPVEQFF
TGTGCCAGCAGCTTAGCGGGACTAGCGGGGGGGCCTGTAGAGCAGTTCTTC
>TRBV7-6|TRBJ1-2|TRBD1|NA
CAHYEGTVRGESVDGYTF
TGTGCCCACTATGAGGGGACCGTCAGGGGGGAGAGTGTGGATGGCTACACCTTC
>TRBV5-1|TRBJ2-1|TRBD2|NA
CASSPTSGGALEQFF
TGCGCCAGCAGCCCTACTAGCGGGGGGGCCTTGGAGCAGTTCTTC
>TRBV9|TRBJ2-3|TRBD2|NA
CASSVAPSGGRDTQYF
TGTGCCAGCAGCGTAGCTCCTAGCGGGGGGCGAGATACGCAGTATTTT
>TRBV24-1|TRBJ2-5|TRBD1|NA
CATSDFTTGAKETQYF
TGTGCCACCAGTGATTTTACGACAGGGGCTAAAGAGACCCAGTACTTC
>TRBV3-1/TRBV3-2|TRBJ1-1|NA|NA
CASSQGGRTEAFF
TGTGCCAGCAGCCAAGGGGGGCGTACTGAAGCTTTCTTT
>TRBV11-2|TRBJ2-7|NA|NA
CASSLPGRTTYEQYF
TGTGCCAGCAGCTTACCAGGTCGGACAACCTACGAGCAGTACTTC
>TRBV7-8|TRBJ1-4|TRBD1|NA
CASSLDRLGGRYEKLFF
TGTGCCAGCAGCCTGGACAGGCTAGGGGGGAGGTATGAAAAACTGTTTTTT
>TRBV11-2|TRBJ2-5|NA|NA
CASSTRTPRTGETQYF
TGTGCCAGCAGCACCCGGACACCTCGAACTGGAGAGACCCAGTACTTC
>TRBV4-1|TRBJ1-1|NA|NA
CASSPGQLIEAFF
TGCGCCAGCAGCCCAGGACAGCTAATTGAAGCTTTCTTT
>TRBV3-1/TRBV3-2|TRBJ2-7|NA|few
CASSHPVTYEQYF
TGTGCCAGCAGCCATCCAGTTACATACGAGCAGTACTTC
>TRBV12-3/TRBV12-4|TRBJ2-7|NA|NA
CASSLGPEEQYF
TGTGCCAGCAGTTTAGGTCCGGAGGAGCAGTACTTC
>TRBV10-3|TRBJ1-5|NA|NA
CAISESPGLSQYSNQPQHF
TGTGCCATCAGTGAGTCGCCAGGGTTAAGCCAATATAGCAATCAGCCCCAGCATTTT
>TRBV19|TRBJ2-7|TRBD1|NA
CASSRGRQGDEQYF
TGTGCCAGTAGTCGAGGAAGACAGGGGGACGAGCAGTACTTC
>TRBV19|TRBJ1-5|NA|NA
CASSIGGMLHQPQHF
TGTGCCAGTAGTATAGGAGGGATGCTTCATCAGCCCCAGCATTTT
>TRBV28|TRBJ2-2|NA|NA
CASSSRVPGELFF
TGTGCCAGCAGTTCCCGGGTTCCCGGGGAGCTGTTTTTT
>TRBV28|TRBJ1-2|TRBD1|few
CASSLDRNGYTF
TGTGCCAGCAGTTTGGACAGGAACGGCTACACCTTC
>TRBV19|TRBJ2-2|NA|NA
CASNYRTGELFF
TGTGCCAGTAATTACAGAACCGGGGAGCTGTTTTTT
>TRBV10-3|TRBJ2-3|NA|NA
CAISYTDTQYF
TGTGCCATCAGTTACACAGATACGCAGTATTTT
>TRBV5-6|TRBJ2-7|TRBD2|NA
CASSLRGSGGLAENEQYF
TGTGCCAGCAGCTTGCGAGGATCTGGGGGACTAGCGGAAAACGAGCAGTACTTC
>TRBV9|TRBJ2-5|TRBD2|NA
CASGASGGGGETQYF
TGTGCCAGCGGGGCTAGCGGGGGTGGTGGGGAGACCCAGTACTTC
>TRBV3-1/TRBV3-2|TRBJ2-2|NA|NA
CASSQVAGTGELFF
TGTGCCAGCAGCCAAGTGGCGGGGACCGGGGAGCTGTTTTTT
>TRBV28|TRBJ2-7|TRBD2|NA
CASSYVGGGRPYEQYF
TGTGCCAGCAGTTACGTCGGGGGGGGCCGTCCCTACGAGCAGTACTTC